One and the same sample provided the 6 T cell receptor beta chains below, sequenced in a study of beta chain features in type 1 diabetes. TCRB transcripts that were expressed got sequenced, as all of the isolated RNA had been reverse transcribed. The assay was immunoSEQ multiplex PCR, and TCRdb's table has in-frame clones only and misses some. The repertoire holds approximately 150,000 clones, roughly a tenth seen once, with around 1.4% in the top ten. The source material was naive CD4+ T cells from blood. Every receptor here comes from a man younger than 35 in good health.

This rearrangement joins TRBV5-8 to TRBJ2-5, with 7 nucleotides matching TRBD2. The CDR3 contains 17 residues. Germline-derived CDR1 and CDR2 are SGHTS and YDEGEE. V shed 9 bases and J 1 base; nucleotides not matched to a gene: 18. The CDR3 sequence: CATETPIWGGGQETQYF. DNA for the CDR3: TGTGCCACCGAAACCCCAATTTGGGGCGGGGGCCAAGAGACCCAGTACTTC.

There are a few counts of this clone. CDR3 protein: CAWSDNRSSYEQYF. In nucleotides, the CDR3 is TGTGCCTGGAGCGACAACAGGAGCTCCTACGAGCAGTACTTC. The V and J genes are TRBV30 and TRBJ2-7, with D possibly matching TRBD1 (5 bases). V gave up 3 bases and J gave up 0 bases, with 12 bases separating them. CDR3 length equals 14 residues. From germline, CDR1 is GTSNPN and CDR2 SVGIG (reference sequence).

This clone was recorded a few times. The chain has TRBV6-5 and TRBJ2-5; the D is unclear. The V gene lost 0 bases and the J gene lost 2 bases, with 7 bases spanning the gap. Germline V lookup: CDR1 MNHEY, CDR2 SVGAGI. This CDR3 has 14 amino acids. CDR3: CASSYSSNQETQYF. In DNA, the CDR3 is TGTGCCAGCAGTTACTCTTCCAATCAAGAGACCCAGTACTTC.

The rearrangement joins TRBV7-9 to TRBJ1-3, with 8 bases identical to TRBD1. There are 15 residues in the CDR3. Germline-derived CDR1 and CDR2 are SEHNR and FQNEAQ (reference sequence). V lost 2 bases and J lost 4; bases outside the gene matches: 4. CDR3 amino acids: CASSLYWDRGNTIYF. In nucleotides, the CDR3 is TGTGCCAGCAGCTTATATTGGGACAGGGGAAACACCATATATTTT.

This clone was found a few times. The rearrangement uses TRBV7-2 and TRBJ2-7; no clear D. V was cut by 5 bases and J by 1 base, with 12 bases left in between. Germline CDR1 reads SGHTA; CDR2 reads FQGNSA. The CDR3 is 14 residues long. CDR3 nucleotides: TGTGCCAGCAGCCTCCTCATACATTCCTACGAGCAGTACTTC. Its translation: CASSLLIHSYEQYF.

The chain couples TRBV5-4 to TRBJ2-5; 10 nucleotides align to TRBD2. J was trimmed by 3 bases and V by 4 bases; bases with no gene match: 9. The germline gives CDR1 SGHNT, CDR2 YYREEE (reference sequence). This CDR3 has 16 residues. The CDR3 DNA is TGTGCCAGCAGCCCCGGGGTAGCGGGGGGAAAAGAGACCCAGTACTTC. Encoded protein: CASSPGVAGGKETQYF.